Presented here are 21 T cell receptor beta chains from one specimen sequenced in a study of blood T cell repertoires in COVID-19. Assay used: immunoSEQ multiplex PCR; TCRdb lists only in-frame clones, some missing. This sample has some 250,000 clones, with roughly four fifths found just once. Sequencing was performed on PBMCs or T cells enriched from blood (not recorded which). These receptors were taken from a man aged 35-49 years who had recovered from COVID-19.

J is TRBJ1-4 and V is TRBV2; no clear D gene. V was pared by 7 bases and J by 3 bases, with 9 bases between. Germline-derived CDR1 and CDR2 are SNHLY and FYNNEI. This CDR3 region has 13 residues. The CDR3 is CASTLTANEKLFF. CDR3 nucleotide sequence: TGTGCCAGCACCCTCACAGCTAATGAAAAACTGTTTTTT.

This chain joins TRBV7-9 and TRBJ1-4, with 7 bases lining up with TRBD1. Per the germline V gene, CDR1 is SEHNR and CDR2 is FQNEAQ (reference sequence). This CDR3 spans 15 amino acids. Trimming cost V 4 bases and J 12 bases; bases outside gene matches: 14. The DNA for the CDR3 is TGTGCCAGCAGCTCCCCACAGGGGAAGCAGGGGCAACTGTTTTTT. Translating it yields CASSSPQGKQGQLFF.

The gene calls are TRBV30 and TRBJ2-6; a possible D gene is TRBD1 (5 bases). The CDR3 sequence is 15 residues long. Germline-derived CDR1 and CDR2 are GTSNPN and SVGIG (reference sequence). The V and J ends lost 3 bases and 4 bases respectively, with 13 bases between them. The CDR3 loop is CAWSGTGTGANVLTF. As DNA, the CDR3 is TGTGCCTGGAGCGGAACAGGTACGGGGGCCAACGTCCTGACTTTC. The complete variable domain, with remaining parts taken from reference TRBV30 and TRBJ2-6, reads SQTIHQWPATLVQPVGSPLSLECTVEGTSNPNLYWYRQAAGRGLQLLFYSVGIGQISSEVPQNLSASRPQDRQFILSSKKLLLSDSGFYLCAWSGTGTGANVLTFGAGSRLTVL.

The CDR3 is CASSLGLTDTQYF. The CDR3, as DNA: TGTGCCAGCAGCTTAGGACTCACAGATACGCAGTATTTT. The V call is TRBV11-2, the J call TRBJ2-3; D gene ambiguous. The CDR3 covers 13 residues. The V end lost 1 base, the J end lost 2 bases, and 4 bases lay between the germline ends. Germline V gives CDR1 SGHAT, CDR2 FQNNGV.

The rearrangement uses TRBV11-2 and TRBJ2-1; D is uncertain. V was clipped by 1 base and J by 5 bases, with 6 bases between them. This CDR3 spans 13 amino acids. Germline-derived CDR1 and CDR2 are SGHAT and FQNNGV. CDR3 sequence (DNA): TGTGCCAGCAGCTTAGGCCGAGACAATGAGCAGTTCTTC. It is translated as CASSLGRDNEQFF.

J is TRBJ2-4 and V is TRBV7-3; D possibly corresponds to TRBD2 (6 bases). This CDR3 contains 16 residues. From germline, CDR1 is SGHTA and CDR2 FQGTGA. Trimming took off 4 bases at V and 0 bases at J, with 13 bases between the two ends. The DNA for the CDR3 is TGTGCCAGCAGCTCCCTGGGGAGGCTAGCCAAAAACATTCAGTACTTC. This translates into CASSSLGRLAKNIQYF.

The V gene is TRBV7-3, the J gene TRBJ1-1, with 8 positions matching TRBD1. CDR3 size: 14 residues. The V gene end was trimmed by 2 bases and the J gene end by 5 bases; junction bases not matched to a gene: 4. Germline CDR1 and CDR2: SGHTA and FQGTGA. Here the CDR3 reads CASSLQGASTEAFF. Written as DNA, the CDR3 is TGTGCCAGCAGCTTACAGGGGGCCAGTACTGAAGCTTTCTTT.

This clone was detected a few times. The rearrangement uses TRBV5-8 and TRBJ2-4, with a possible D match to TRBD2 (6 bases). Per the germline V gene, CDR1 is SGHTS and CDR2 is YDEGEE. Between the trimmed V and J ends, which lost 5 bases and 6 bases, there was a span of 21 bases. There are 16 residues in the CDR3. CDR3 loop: CASRPQSGLAINIQYF. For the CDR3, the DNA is TGTGCCAGCAGGCCCCAGTCGGGGCTAGCGATAAACATTCAGTACTTC.

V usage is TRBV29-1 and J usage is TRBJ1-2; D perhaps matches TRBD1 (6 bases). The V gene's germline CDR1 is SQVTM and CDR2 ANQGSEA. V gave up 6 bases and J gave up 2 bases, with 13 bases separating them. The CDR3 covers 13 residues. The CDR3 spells CSVKPGTNYGYTF. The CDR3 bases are TGCAGCGTGAAACCCGGGACAAACTATGGCTACACCTTC.

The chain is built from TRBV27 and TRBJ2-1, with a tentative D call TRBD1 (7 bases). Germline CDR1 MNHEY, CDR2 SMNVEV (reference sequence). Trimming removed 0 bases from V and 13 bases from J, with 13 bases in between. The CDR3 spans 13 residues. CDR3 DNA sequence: TGTGCCAGCAGTTTATCGTATCAGGGGGGTCAGTTCTTC. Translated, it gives CASSLSYQGGQFF.

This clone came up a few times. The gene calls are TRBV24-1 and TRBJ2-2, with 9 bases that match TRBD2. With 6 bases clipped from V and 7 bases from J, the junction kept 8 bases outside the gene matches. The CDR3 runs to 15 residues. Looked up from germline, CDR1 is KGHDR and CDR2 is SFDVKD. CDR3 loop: CATSRREGSDGELFF. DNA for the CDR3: TGTGCCACCAGTAGGCGGGAGGGGAGTGACGGGGAGCTGTTTTTT.

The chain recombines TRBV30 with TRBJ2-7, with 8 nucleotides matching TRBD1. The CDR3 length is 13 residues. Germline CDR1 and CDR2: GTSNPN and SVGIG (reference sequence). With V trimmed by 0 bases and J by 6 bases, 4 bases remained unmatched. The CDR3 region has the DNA TGTGCCTGGAGTGTAATTGGACAGGGCGAGCAGTACTTC. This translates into CAWSVIGQGEQYF. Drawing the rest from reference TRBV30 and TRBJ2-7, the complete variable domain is SQTIHQWPATLVQPVGSPLSLECTVEGTSNPNLYWYRQAAGRGLQLLFYSVGIGQISSEVPQNLSASRPQDRQFILSSKKLLLSDSGFYLCAWSVIGQGEQYFGPGTRLTVT.

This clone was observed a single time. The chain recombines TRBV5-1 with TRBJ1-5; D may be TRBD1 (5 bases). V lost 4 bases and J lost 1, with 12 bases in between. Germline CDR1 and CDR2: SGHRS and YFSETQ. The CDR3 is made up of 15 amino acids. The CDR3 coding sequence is TGCGCCAGCAGCCCCGACAGTGGAAGCAATCAGCCCCAGCATTTT. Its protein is CASSPDSGSNQPQHF.

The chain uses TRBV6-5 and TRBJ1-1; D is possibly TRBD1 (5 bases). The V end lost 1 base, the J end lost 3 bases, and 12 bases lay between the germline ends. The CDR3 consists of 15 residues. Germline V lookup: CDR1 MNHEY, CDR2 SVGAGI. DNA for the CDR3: TGTGCCAGCAGTTACTATAGTGGGGGGGACACTGAAGCTTTCTTT. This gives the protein CASSYYSGGDTEAFF.

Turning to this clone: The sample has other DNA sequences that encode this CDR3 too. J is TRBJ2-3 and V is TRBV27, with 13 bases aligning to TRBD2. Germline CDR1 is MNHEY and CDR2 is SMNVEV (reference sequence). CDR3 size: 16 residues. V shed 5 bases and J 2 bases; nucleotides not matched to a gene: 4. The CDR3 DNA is TGTGCCAGCAGTCTCGGGACTAGCGGGGTCACAGATACGCAGTATTTT. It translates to CASSLGTSGVTDTQYF.

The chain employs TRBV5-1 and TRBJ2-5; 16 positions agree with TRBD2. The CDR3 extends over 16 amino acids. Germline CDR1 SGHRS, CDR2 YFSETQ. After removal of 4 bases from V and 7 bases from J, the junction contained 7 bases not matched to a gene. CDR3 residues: CASSLSGLAGGLTQYF. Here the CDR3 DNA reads TGCGCCAGCAGCCTTTCGGGACTAGCGGGAGGGTTGACCCAGTACTTC.

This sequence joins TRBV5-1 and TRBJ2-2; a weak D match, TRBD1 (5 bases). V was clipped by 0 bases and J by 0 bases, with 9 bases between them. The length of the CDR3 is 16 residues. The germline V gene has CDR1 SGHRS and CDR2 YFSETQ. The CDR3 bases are TGCGCCAGCAGCTTGGATGCCAGGGCGAACACCGGGGAGCTGTTTTTT. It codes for CASSLDARANTGELFF.

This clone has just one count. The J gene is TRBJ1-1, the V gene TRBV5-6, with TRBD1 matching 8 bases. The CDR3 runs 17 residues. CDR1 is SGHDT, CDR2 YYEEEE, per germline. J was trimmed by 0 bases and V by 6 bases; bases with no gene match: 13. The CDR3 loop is CASISGTGTLMNTEAFF. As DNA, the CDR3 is TGTGCCAGCATATCCGGGACAGGCACATTAATGAACACTGAAGCTTTCTTT. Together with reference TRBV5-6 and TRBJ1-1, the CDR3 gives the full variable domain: DAGVTQSPTHLIKTRGQQVTLRCSPKSGHDTVSWYQQALGQGPQFIFQYYEEEERQRGNFPDRFSGHQFPNYSSELNVNALLLGDSALYLCASISGTGTLMNTEAFFGQGTRLTVV.

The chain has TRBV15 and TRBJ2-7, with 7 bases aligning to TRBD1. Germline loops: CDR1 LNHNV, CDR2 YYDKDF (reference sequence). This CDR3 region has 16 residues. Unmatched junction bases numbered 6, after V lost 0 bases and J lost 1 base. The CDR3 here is CATSRDLWGQSYEQYF. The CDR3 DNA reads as TGTGCCACCAGCAGAGATTTGTGGGGACAGTCCTACGAGCAGTACTTC.

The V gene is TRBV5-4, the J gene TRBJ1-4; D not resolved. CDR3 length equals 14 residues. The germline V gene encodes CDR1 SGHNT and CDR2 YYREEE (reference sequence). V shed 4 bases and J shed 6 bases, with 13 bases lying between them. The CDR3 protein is CASSRTTNDEKLFF. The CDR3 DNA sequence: TGTGCCAGCAGCCGTACGACAAATGATGAAAAACTGTTTTTT.

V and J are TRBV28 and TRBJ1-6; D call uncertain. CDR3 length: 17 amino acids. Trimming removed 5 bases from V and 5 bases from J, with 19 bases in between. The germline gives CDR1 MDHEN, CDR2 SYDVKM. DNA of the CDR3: TGTGCCAGCAGTCCCCCTGGACGGACGGAGGATAATTCACCCCTCCACTTT. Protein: CASSPPGRTEDNSPLHF.